These 26 T cell receptor beta chains were all obtained from the same sample, sequenced in a study of blood T cell repertoires in COVID-19. The assay was immunoSEQ multiplex PCR, and TCRdb's table has in-frame clones only and misses some. The sample shows about 150,000 clones, approximately 83% of them seen only once. The sequencing input was peripheral blood. The receptors were gathered from a woman aged 60 to 75 with COVID-19, enrolled during active disease.

The J gene is TRBJ1-1, the V gene TRBV25-1; no reliable D call. The V end lost 4 bases, the J end lost 1 base, and 10 bases lay between the germline ends. The CDR3 length is 14 residues. Germline V lookup: CDR1 MGHDK, CDR2 SYGVNS. In DNA form, the CDR3 reads TGTGCCAGCAGTGGTGAAACTGGGAACACTGAAGCTTTCTTT. Protein: CASSGETGNTEAFF.

The rearrangement uses TRBV6-5 and TRBJ1-5; 7 positions agree with TRBD1. V was pared by 7 bases and J by 3 bases, with 9 bases of the junction left unmatched. The CDR3 loop spans 15 amino acids. Per germline, CDR1 MNHEY and CDR2 SVGAGI. The CDR3 is CASNIDRAYNQPQHF. CDR3 DNA sequence: TGTGCCAGCAACATAGACAGGGCGTACAATCAGCCCCAGCATTTT.

A single count supports this clone. Here the CDR3 reads CASSEILRGGYTF. As DNA, the CDR3 is TGCGCCAGCAGTGAAATCTTGAGAGGAGGCTACACCTTC. The V and J genes are TRBV10-2 and TRBJ1-2; D gene unclear. V lost 3 bases to trimming and J lost 8 bases, with 13 bases between them. Germline CDR1 is WSHSY and CDR2 is SAAADI. The CDR3 extends over 13 amino acids.

The J gene is TRBJ1-2, the V gene TRBV27; D is possibly TRBD1 (5 bases). The V end was cut by 6 bases, the J end by 3 bases, with 17 bases between. Germline CDR1 reads MNHEY; CDR2 reads SMNVEV (reference sequence). The CDR3 is 15 amino acids. The DNA of the CDR3 is TGTGCCAGCAGGGAGCTCAGGGAGGCGGACTATGGCTACACCTTC. Translating gives CASRELREADYGYTF.

CDR3 sequence reads: CATSRGAGTYGYTF. CDR3 nucleotide sequence: TGTGCCACCAGCAGAGGGGCAGGAACCTATGGCTACACCTTC. The V and J genes are TRBV15 and TRBJ1-2; D gene unclear. The CDR3 contains 14 residues. Germline CDR1 and CDR2: LNHNV and YYDKDF (reference sequence). V was pared by 1 base and J by 4 bases, with 10 bases between. Full variable domain (remainder filled in from reference TRBV15 and TRBJ1-2): DAMVIQNPRYQVTQFGKPVTLSCSQTLNHNVMYWYQQKSSQAPKLLFHYYDKDFNNEADTPDNFQSRRPNTSFCFLDIRSPGLGDTAMYLCATSRGAGTYGYTFGSGTRLTVV.

The chain's CDR3 is CASSLRQAYNEQFF. The DNA for the CDR3 is TGTGCCAGCAGCTTGCGACAAGCTTACAATGAGCAGTTCTTC. The gene calls are TRBV5-4 and TRBJ2-1; the D is unclear. Germline V CDR1 and CDR2: SGHNT, YYREEE (reference sequence). CDR3 length: 14 amino acids. V was pared by 1 base and J by 4 bases, with 9 bases between. Together with reference TRBV5-4 and TRBJ2-1, the CDR3 gives the full variable domain: ETGVTQSPTHLIKTRGQQVTLRCSSQSGHNTVSWYQQALGQGPQFIFQYYREEENGRGNFPPRFSGLQFPNYSSELNVNALELDDSALYLCASSLRQAYNEQFFGPGTRLTVL.

This chain connects TRBV29-1 to TRBJ2-7, with a tentative D call TRBD2 (6 bases). The germline gives CDR1 SQVTM, CDR2 ANQGSEA. V dropped 6 bases and J dropped 6 bases, with 9 bases sitting between them. The CDR3 has 10 amino acids. Here the CDR3 DNA reads TGCAGCGTCCAGGGAGGCGAGCAGTACTTC. The encoded protein is CSVQGGEQYF.

The chain recombines TRBV11-2 with TRBJ1-2; perhaps TRBD1 as D (6 bases). Germline V CDR1 and CDR2: SGHAT, FQNNGV. With 6 bases removed from V and 4 bases from J, the gap between germline ends came to 15 bases. The CDR3 extends over 14 amino acids. The CDR3 protein is CASRSRGGGYGYTF. The DNA of the CDR3 is TGTGCCAGCAGGTCGCGGGGGGGCGGCTATGGCTACACCTTC.

V gene TRBV6-6 combines with J gene TRBJ2-1, with 9 nucleotides matching TRBD1. This CDR3 spans 15 amino acids. With 6 bases clipped from V and 5 bases from J, the junction kept 8 bases outside the gene matches. Germline CDR1 is MNHNY and CDR2 is SVGAGI (reference sequence). The CDR3 region is CASRPPGQGDNEQFF. In DNA form, the CDR3 reads TGTGCCAGCAGACCTCCGGGACAGGGAGACAATGAGCAGTTCTTC.

V gene TRBV3-1 (or the pseudogene TRBV3-2) combines with J gene TRBJ1-5, with D possibly TRBD1 on 6 matching bases. The V end lost 5 bases, the J end lost 1 base, and 9 bases lay between the germline ends. The CDR3 covers 14 residues. The germline gives CDR1 LGHDT, CDR2 YNNKEL (reference sequence). CDR3 residues: CASSVTGSNQPQHF. CDR3 nucleotide sequence: TGTGCCAGCAGCGTTACAGGGAGCAATCAGCCCCAGCATTTT.

This clone came up a few times. The genes are TRBV7-9 and TRBJ1-1, with 7 bases matching TRBD1. The germline CDR1 and CDR2 sequences are SEHNR and FQNEAQ (reference sequence). V was pared by 5 bases and J by 6 bases, with 15 bases of the junction left unmatched. CDR3 size: 16 residues. The CDR3 loop reads CASSPPSGQNKPEAFF. CDR3 nucleotides: TGTGCCAGCAGCCCCCCCTCGGGACAGAATAAGCCTGAAGCTTTCTTT. The full variable domain, its missing parts supplied by reference TRBV7-9 and TRBJ1-1, is DTGVSQNPRHKITKRGQNVTFRCDPISEHNRLYWYRQTLGQGPEFLTYFQNEAQLEKSRLLSDRFSAERPKGSFSTLEIQRTEQGDSAMYLCASSPPSGQNKPEAFFGQGTRLTVV.

This chain uses TRBV2 with TRBJ1-2; possibly TRBD1 for D (6 bases). Germline-derived CDR1 and CDR2 are SNHLY and FYNNEI. Trimming took 7 bases from V and 4 from J, leaving 19 bases between them. The CDR3 loop spans 15 amino acids. The CDR3 loop is CASTRRGGQRYGYTF. The CDR3 coding sequence is TGTGCCAGCACCAGAAGGGGGGGGCAACGCTATGGCTACACCTTC.

CDR3 in amino acids: CASSMSSGGSTDTQYF. For the CDR3, the DNA is TGTGCCAGTAGTATGTCTAGCGGGGGTAGCACAGATACGCAGTATTTT. The chain recombines TRBV19 with TRBJ2-3; 10 bases are a match to TRBD2. This CDR3 region has 16 residues. The trim removed 3 bases at V and 0 bases at J, leaving 3 bases unmatched. Germline V CDR1 and CDR2: LNHDA, SQIVND (reference sequence).

The CDR3 spells CASSATATNEKLFF. The CDR3 DNA sequence: TGTGCCAGTAGTGCGACAGCAACTAATGAAAAACTGTTTTTT. The chain carries TRBV19 and TRBJ1-4; TRBD1 might be the D (5 bases). The V gene's germline CDR1 is LNHDA and CDR2 SQIVND (reference sequence). Deletions cut 5 bases from V and 0 bases from J, with 7 bases between. CDR3 length equals 14 residues.

The V gene is TRBV5-6, the J gene TRBJ1-6, with TRBD1 matching over 7 bases. Germline V gene data show CDR1 as SGHDT and CDR2 as YYEEEE. The CDR3 extends over 15 amino acids. After removal of 0 bases from V and 10 bases from J, the junction contained 7 bases not matched to a gene. The CDR3 here is CASSLDRGVYSPLHF. The CDR3 DNA follows: TGTGCCAGCAGCTTGGACAGGGGAGTATACTCACCCCTCCACTTT.

The chain uses TRBV9 and TRBJ1-1; D unclear. With 3 bases removed from V and 2 bases from J, the gap between germline ends came to 8 bases. The CDR3 runs 13 residues. Germline V gene sequence: CDR1 SGDLS, CDR2 YYNGEE. The CDR3 reads CASSAPGNTEAFF. In DNA form, the CDR3 reads TGTGCCAGCAGCGCCCCGGGAAACACTGAAGCTTTCTTT.

The rearrangement links TRBV3-1 (or the pseudogene TRBV3-2) to TRBJ2-5; TRBD2 aligns across 10 bases. V lost 2 bases, J lost 7 bases, and 4 bases stayed unmatched. The germline V gene has CDR1 LGHDT and CDR2 YNNKEL (reference sequence). The CDR3 sequence is 14 residues long. CDR3 sequence (DNA): TGTGCCAGCAGCCAAAGGAGCGGGGGGGGGACCCAGTACTTC. Protein: CASSQRSGGGTQYF.

This chain connects TRBV7-2 to TRBJ1-2; 7 bases are shared with TRBD1. The germline CDR1 and CDR2 sequences are SGHTA and FQGNSA. The ends lost 0 bases at V and 3 bases at J; junction bases unmatched: 1. The CDR3 is 14 residues long. The CDR3 DNA follows: TGTGCCAGCAGCTTAGCAGGGGGCGACTATGGCTACACCTTC. It is translated as CASSLAGGDYGYTF.

The V and J genes are TRBV7-3 and TRBJ2-5, with 14 nucleotides matching TRBD2. This CDR3 region has 15 residues. V was clipped by 5 bases and J by 4 bases; unmatched bases: 3. In germline, CDR1 is SGHTA, CDR2 FQGTGA. The CDR3 DNA follows: TGTGCCAGCAGCCCCGGACTAGCGGGGGGAGAGACCCAGTACTTC. Protein: CASSPGLAGGETQYF.

The chain uses TRBV6-5 and TRBJ2-5; tentatively, D is TRBD1 (6 bases). The CDR3 is made up of 16 amino acids. Trimming took off 4 bases at V and 5 bases at J, with 20 bases between the two ends. Germline V gene data show CDR1 as MNHEY and CDR2 as SVGAGI. In nucleotides, the CDR3 is TGTGCCAGCAGTTCCCAAGGACAGAACAGGCAGGAGACCCAGTACTTC. It specifies CASSSQGQNRQETQYF.

The gene calls are TRBV11-2 and TRBJ1-3; TRBD1 matches 7 bases. V shed 5 bases and J 3 bases; nucleotides not matched to a gene: 7. The CDR3 spans 15 residues. Germline lookup yields CDR1 SGHAT and CDR2 FQNNGV. The CDR3 is CASSNLQGDGNTIYF. The CDR3 DNA follows: TGTGCCAGCAGCAACCTCCAGGGGGATGGAAACACCATATATTTT.

The rearrangement uses TRBV6-2 or TRBV6-3 and TRBJ2-7, with TRBD2 matching over 8 bases. V trimming: 4 bases; J trimming: 5 bases; junction bases outside the gene matches: 4. The CDR3 has 13 residues. Germline V lookup: CDR1 MNHEY, CDR2 SVGEGT. In nucleotides, the CDR3 is TGTGCCAGCAGTTTCGAAGCGGGGGACGAGCAGTACTTC. Translation: CASSFEAGDEQYF.

The chain carries TRBV9 and TRBJ1-6, with D perhaps matching TRBD1 (6 bases). The CDR3 contains 14 residues. Trimming left V 3 bases short and J 7 bases short, with 11 bases between. CDR1 and CDR2 from the germline V gene are SGDLS and YYNGEE. The CDR3 sequence is CASSASGANSPLHF. CDR3 in DNA: TGTGCCAGCAGCGCCTCAGGGGCGAATTCACCCCTCCACTTT.

The chain uses TRBV19 and TRBJ1-3, with D possibly TRBD1 on 5 matching bases. The CDR3 has 14 residues. Trimming took off 6 bases at V and 0 bases at J, with 9 bases between the two ends. The germline V gene encodes CDR1 LNHDA and CDR2 SQIVND (reference sequence). CDR3 sequence: CASRAGYSGNTIYF. The CDR3 region has the DNA TGTGCCAGTAGGGCAGGGTACTCTGGAAACACCATATATTTT. Filled out from reference TRBV19 and TRBJ1-3, the complete variable domain reads DGGITQSPKYLFRKEGQNVTLSCEQNLNHDAMYWYRQDPGQGLRLIYYSQIVNDFQKGDIAEGYSVSREKKESFPLTVTSAQKNPTAFYLCASRAGYSGNTIYFGEGSWLTVV.

The J gene is TRBJ1-2, the V gene TRBV3-1 (or the pseudogene TRBV3-2); D unresolved. The CDR3 spans 14 residues. Trimming took 2 bases from V and 6 from J, leaving 13 bases between them. CDR1 is LGHDT and CDR2 is YNNKEL in the germline V gene (reference sequence). CDR3 nucleotide sequence: TGTGCCAGCAGCCAACGGGGAGCTCGGGATGGCTACACCTTC. Its translation is CASSQRGARDGYTF.

The V gene is TRBV11-2, the J gene TRBJ2-5; 11 positions match TRBD2. CDR1 is SGHAT, CDR2 FQNNGV, per germline. V was pared by 3 bases and J by 1 base, with 4 bases of the junction left unmatched. This CDR3 has 16 residues. The CDR3: CASSFTLAGGQETQYF. The DNA of the CDR3 is TGTGCCAGCAGCTTTACCCTAGCGGGGGGCCAAGAGACCCAGTACTTC.